What follows is one T cell receptor beta chain and its context. As yet, its antigen is unknown. This specimen comes from a study of cytomegalovirus exposure and HLA in healthy donors. Study context: As released early, the data held 65 million to 90 million unique TCRs from HLA-typed donors.

Study results and caveats: Most sequenced TCRs were rare (though some public TCRs occurred in many donors). Most of the TCR beta V segments (in an earlier analysis) were productive either about 90% or about 30% of the time.

Donors counted as nominally healthy when sampled, yet unrecorded immune exposures were likely. Per germline, CDR1 SNHLY and CDR2 FYNNEI. Germline trimming cut 6 bases from V and 8 bases from J; bases unmatched to any gene: 6. The CDR3 has 15 residues. Primers included in the PCR were 60 Vbeta and 13 Jbeta primers. The table came from immunoSEQ multiplex PCR; TCRdb's copy has only in-frame clones and leaves some out. The top ten clones hold about 12% of a sample with approximately 100,000 clones, roughly three quarters of them seen once. The receptor's source is a woman aged 40 to 50 in good health and CMV-seropositive. Sequences were obtained from PBMCs. This rearrangement joins TRBV2 to TRBJ1-6; 11 nucleotides agree with TRBD1. The chain's CDR3 is CASRSGTGGHSPLHF. The DNA of the CDR3 is TGTGCCAGCAGATCCGGGACAGGGGGTCATTCACCCCTCCACTTT.